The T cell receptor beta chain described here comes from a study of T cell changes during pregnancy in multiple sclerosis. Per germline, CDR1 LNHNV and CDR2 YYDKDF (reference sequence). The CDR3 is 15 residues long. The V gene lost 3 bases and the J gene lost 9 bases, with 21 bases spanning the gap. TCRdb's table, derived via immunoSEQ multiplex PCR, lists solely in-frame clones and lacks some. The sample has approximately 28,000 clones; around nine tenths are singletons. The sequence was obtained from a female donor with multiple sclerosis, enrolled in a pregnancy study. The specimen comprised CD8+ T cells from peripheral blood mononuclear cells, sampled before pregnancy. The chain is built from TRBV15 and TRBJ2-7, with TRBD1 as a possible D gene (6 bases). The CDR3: CATSSPRDTFSTQYF. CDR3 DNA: TGTGCCACCAGCAGCCCCCGGGACACCTTTTCAACGCAGTACTTC.